The table lists the clone carrying this T cell receptor beta chain with a count of one. Germline V lookup: CDR1 KGHDR, CDR2 SFDVKD. CDR3 size: 14 residues. V shed 6 bases, J shed 4 bases, and the junction held 7 bases outside the gene matches. These data originate in a study of patients and donors after allogeneic stem cell transplantation. TCRdb redid the calling of the RT-PCR reads with MiXCR, one entry per CDR3 protein. The sample includes under 2,000 distinct CDR3 sequences, 7.2% of them seen just once. The specimen sequenced was blood, either unsorted or a sorted T cell fraction (not recorded which). V and J are TRBV24-1 and TRBJ1-2; 7 nucleotides line up with TRBD1. This clonotype was obtained from a human donor who was either an allogeneic HSCT recipient or a stem cell or donor lymphocyte infusion donor (not recorded which). It is not recorded whose cells these are; they may come from a transplant donor. The CDR3 reads CATSTGQMSYGYTF. CDR3 coding DNA: TGTGCCACCAGTACGGGACAGATGTCCTATGGCTACACCTTC.